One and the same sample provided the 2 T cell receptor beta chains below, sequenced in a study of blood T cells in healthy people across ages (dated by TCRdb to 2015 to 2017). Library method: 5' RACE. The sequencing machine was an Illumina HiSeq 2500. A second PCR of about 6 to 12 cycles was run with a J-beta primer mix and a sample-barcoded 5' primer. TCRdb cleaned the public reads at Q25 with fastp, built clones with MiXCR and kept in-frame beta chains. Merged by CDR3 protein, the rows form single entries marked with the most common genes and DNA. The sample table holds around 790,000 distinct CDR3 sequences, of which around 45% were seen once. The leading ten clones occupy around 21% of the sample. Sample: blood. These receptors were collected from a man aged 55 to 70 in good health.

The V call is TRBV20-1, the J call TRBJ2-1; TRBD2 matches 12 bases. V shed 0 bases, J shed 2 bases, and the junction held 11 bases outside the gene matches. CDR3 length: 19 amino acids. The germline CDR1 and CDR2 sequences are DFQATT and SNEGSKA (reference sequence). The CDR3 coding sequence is TGCAGTGCTAGAGATGTGGCTAGCGGGGGGGGCGGGGCCTACAATGAGCAGTTCTTC. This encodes CSARDVASGGGGAYNEQFF.

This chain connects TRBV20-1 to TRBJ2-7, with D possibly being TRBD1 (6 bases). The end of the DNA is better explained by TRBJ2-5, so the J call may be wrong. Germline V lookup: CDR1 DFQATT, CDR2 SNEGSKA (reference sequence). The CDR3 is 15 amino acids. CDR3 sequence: CSARNPGQGRETQYF. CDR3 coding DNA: TGCAGTGCTAGGAATCCTGGGCAGGGGCGGGAGACCCAGTACTTC.